The 15 T cell receptor beta chains below all came from one sample that was sequenced in a study of T cells in Graves' hyperthyroidism and ophthalmopathy (dated 2019 in TCRdb). The library was produced with multiplex PCR. TCRdb lists the instrument as Illumina HiSeq 2000. TCR beta CDR3 regions were amplified from RNA transcripts. The first round of RT-PCR for the TCR CDR3 was performed with the HTBI primer set and the Qiagen OneStep RT-PCR kit. TCRdb reanalyzed the raw reads on its own, using fastp at Q25 for trimming and MiXCR for clone calling, and kept in-frame beta chains. Under each unique CDR3 protein, matching rows form one entry showing the most common genes and DNA. The sample table lists about 700,000 distinct CDR3 sequences, over 40% of them with a count of one. The ten largest clones take up 6.5% to 9% of the sample. The specimen was peripheral blood or thyroid tissue (not recorded which). The source of these receptors is an adult man with Graves' disease, either hyperthyroidism or ophthalmopathy (not recorded which).

The gene calls are TRBV7-8 and TRBJ1-6; D remains unclear. This CDR3 has 15 residues. CDR1 is SGHVS and CDR2 is FQNEAQ in the germline V gene. The V end lost 3 bases, the J end lost 5 bases, and 11 bases lay between the germline ends. In nucleotides, the CDR3 is TGTGCCAGCAGCTTGGAGCAGGATAATAATTCACCCCTCCACTTT. This encodes CASSLEQDNNSPLHF.

This clonotype was counted ten times or more. V and J are TRBV7-9 and TRBJ1-2; TRBD1 might be the D (6 bases). CDR3 length: 13 residues. The V gene's germline CDR1 is SEHNR and CDR2 FQNEAQ (reference sequence). Trimming took off 3 bases at V and 7 bases at J, with 12 bases between the two ends. This CDR3 is CASSFQGSFGYTF. As DNA, the CDR3 is TGTGCCAGCAGCTTTCAGGGGTCCTTTGGCTACACCTTC.

This clonotype was seen a single time. The chain recombines TRBV2 with TRBJ1-3; 8 nucleotides line up with TRBD1. This CDR3 is built from 15 residues. The ends lost 8 bases at V and 3 bases at J; junction bases unmatched: 9. Germline V gene lookup returns CDR1 SNHLY and CDR2 FYNNEI. The CDR3 DNA reads TGTGCCAGCGAGCCAACAGGGGGAGGTGGAAACACCATATATTTT. Its protein is CASEPTGGGGNTIYF.

As to this clonotype: At one end the junction does not follow the germline gene, possibly because of a read error. The V and J genes are TRBV19 and TRBJ1-2, with 9 bases aligning to TRBD1. Looked up from germline, CDR1 is LNHDA and CDR2 is SQIVND (reference sequence). This CDR3 spans 15 amino acids. The CDR3 loop is CASRLRDRDPYGHTF. The CDR3 nucleotides are TGTGCCAGCCGCCTCCGGGACAGGGACCCCTATGGCCACACCTTC. Full variable domain (outside the CDR3, taken from reference TRBV19 and TRBJ1-2): DGGITQSPKYLFRKEGQNVTLSCEQNLNHDAMYWYRQDPGQGLRLIYYSQIVNDFQKGDIAEGYSVSREKKESFPLTVTSAQKNPTAFYLCASRLRDRDPYGHTFGSGTRLTVV.

Notes on this clonotype: At one boundary the junction diverges from the germline segment, which might be a read error. V and J are TRBV29-1 and TRBJ1-4, with 7 bases matching TRBD1. There are 11 residues in the CDR3. Germline-derived CDR1 and CDR2 are SQVTM and ANQGSEA. CDR3 DNA: TGCAGCGTTGAAGAAGGGGGCTGGGTGGGATTT. Amino acids: CSVEEGGWVGF.

This clonotype showed up many times. The chain uses TRBV7-9 and TRBJ2-5; D unresolved. The germline V gene has CDR1 SEHNR and CDR2 FQNEAQ (reference sequence). There are 11 residues in the CDR3. Between the trimmed V and J ends, which lost 5 bases and 3 bases, there was a span of 4 bases. The CDR3 bases are TGTGCCAGCAGCACCGAAGAGACCCAGTACTTC. Translated, it gives CASSTEETQYF.

This clonotype was recorded a few times. A read error may produce the germline difference seen at one junction end. The J gene is TRBJ1-1, the V gene TRBV2; 9 nucleotides match TRBD1. This CDR3 is 15 amino acids long. The germline V gene has CDR1 SNHLY and CDR2 FYNNEI. CDR3 bases: TGTGCCAGCAGGGAAGACAGGGGGTTTAGGACTGAAGCTTTCTTT. This sequence encodes CASREDRGFRTEAFF.

In its sample, this clonotype was seen a few times. The rearrangement links TRBV7-8 to TRBJ1-6; 8 positions agree with TRBD1. The CDR3 runs 15 residues. Losses at the gene ends were 5 bases for V and 7 bases for J; bases not matched to a gene: 7. CDR1 is SGHVS and CDR2 is FQNEAQ in the germline V gene. The CDR3 nucleotides are TGTGCCAGCAGCCCAGGGGACAGGCTAAATTCACCCCTCCACTTT. Its protein product is CASSPGDRLNSPLHF.

This clonotype was picked up one time. A much larger clone sits a single nucleotide away, making a read error possible. The rearrangement uses TRBV10-3 and TRBJ1-2; D call uncertain. This CDR3 is 13 amino acids long. CDR1 ENHRY and CDR2 SYGVKD come from the germline V gene. The CDR3 sequence: CASSGNFNYGYTF. The CDR3 DNA is TGTGCCAGCAGTGGGAATTTTAACTATGGCTACACCTTC.

The chain joins TRBV7-9 to TRBJ1-5; D remains ambiguous. The V gene's germline CDR1 is SEHNR and CDR2 FQNEAQ (reference sequence). V lost 11 bases and J 4 bases, leaving 15 bases between the germline ends. The CDR3 contains 13 residues. The CDR3 DNA reads TGTGCCTGGAGGTCTTCAGAGAATCAGCCCCAGCATTTT. Its translation: CAWRSSENQPQHF.

The chain carries TRBV29-1 and TRBJ1-2; the D gene is possibly TRBD1 (8 bases). TRBJ2-7 explains the end of the DNA better; the J call may be wrong. Germline V CDR1 and CDR2: SQVTM, ANQGSEA. The CDR3 runs to 15 residues. The CDR3 spells CSGKEAAGTGYEQYF. CDR3 bases: TGCAGCGGAAAAGAAGCAGCGGGGACAGGATACGAGCAGTACTTC.

With respect to this clonotype: A read error may explain this, as a much larger clone is one base away. The DNA of the CDR3 is TGTGCCAGCAGCGTCGGGGGAGGAGGGGAGACCCAGCACTTC. This codes for CASSVGGGGETQHF. V usage is TRBV7-2 and J usage is TRBJ2-5; perhaps TRBD2 as D (6 bases). The length of the CDR3 is 14 residues. Germline V gene lookup returns CDR1 SGHTA and CDR2 FQGNSA.

In its sample, this clonotype was seen a few times. The junction departs from germline at one end; a sequencing error may be responsible. This chain joins TRBV7-9 and TRBJ1-1; no reliable D call. Germline V gene sequence: CDR1 SEHNR, CDR2 FQNEAQ (reference sequence). The CDR3 contains 10 residues. This CDR3 reads CASSPGEAFF. The CDR3 bases are TGTGCCAGCAGCCCCGGGGAAGCCTTCTTT. Supplemented by reference TRBV7-9 and TRBJ1-1, the full variable domain reads DTGVSQNPRHKITKRGQNVTFRCDPISEHNRLYWYRQTLGQGPEFLTYFQNEAQLEKSRLLSDRFSAERPKGSFSTLEIQRTEQGDSAMYLCASSPGEAFFGQGTRLTVV.

This clonotype showed up many times. The V call is TRBV29-1, the J call TRBJ2-5; D is tentatively TRBD1 or TRBD2 (5 bases each). The CDR3 sequence is 11 residues long. Germline V gene lookup returns CDR1 SQVTM and CDR2 ANQGSEA. The germline V and J ends were trimmed by 7 bases and 5 bases, with 11 bases remaining between them. In DNA, the CDR3 is TGCAGCGGCCGGTGGGGGGAGACCCAGTACTTC. Residues: CSGRWGETQYF. The full variable domain, with the rest looked up from reference TRBV29-1 and TRBJ2-5, is SAVISQKPSRDICQRGTSLTIQCQVDSQVTMMFWYRQQPGQSLTLIATANQGSEATYESGFVIDKFPISRPNLTFSTLTVSNMSPEDSSIYLCSGRWGETQYFGPGTRLLVL.

The chain joins TRBV5-6 to TRBJ1-2; perhaps TRBD1 as D (5 bases). Looked up from germline, CDR1 is SGHDT and CDR2 is YYEEEE. The CDR3 is 15 amino acids. V was pared by 4 bases and J by 2 bases, with 15 bases between. The CDR3 DNA reads as TGTGCCAGCAGCCCTACGGGACCGACAAACTATGGCTACACCTTC. Encoded protein: CASSPTGPTNYGYTF.